This paragraph reports one TCR beta chain. The record originates from a study of CD8+ T cells in alopecia areata. In the study overall: Tofacitinib therapy lasting 6 to 18 months was followed by 6 months off drug.

The CDR3 loop spans 14 amino acids. Germline CDR1 reads MNHEY; CDR2 reads SMNVEV (reference sequence). The V gene end was trimmed by 2 bases and the J gene end by 2 bases; junction bases not matched to a gene: 3. Investigators isolated RNA and reverse transcribed it into cDNA to act as the sequencing template. The data were produced by immunoSEQ multiplex PCR, yet TCRdb's version contains in-frame clones alone and is incomplete. The data show 130,000 to 150,000 clones, around 51% seen once. This receptor was taken from a human donor with alopecia areata. The starting material was CD4+ T cells sorted from blood, obtained at week 0. The chain combines TRBV27 with TRBJ2-7, with 7 nucleotides matching TRBD2. The CDR3 spells CASSLASGPYEQYF. The DNA of the CDR3 is TGTGCCAGCAGTTTAGCTAGCGGCCCCTACGAGCAGTACTTC.